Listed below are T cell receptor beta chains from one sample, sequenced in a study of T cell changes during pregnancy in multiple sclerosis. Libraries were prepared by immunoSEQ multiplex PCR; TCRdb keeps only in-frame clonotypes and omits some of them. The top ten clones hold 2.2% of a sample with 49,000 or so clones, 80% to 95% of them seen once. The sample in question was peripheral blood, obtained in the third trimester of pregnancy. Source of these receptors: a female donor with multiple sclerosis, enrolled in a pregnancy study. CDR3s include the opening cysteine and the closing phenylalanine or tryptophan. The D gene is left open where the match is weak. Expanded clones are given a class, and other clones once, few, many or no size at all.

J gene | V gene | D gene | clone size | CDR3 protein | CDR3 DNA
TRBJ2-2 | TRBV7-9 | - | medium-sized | CASSFPAGAPNTGELFF | TGTGCCAGCAGCTTCCCCGCGGGTGCACCGAACACCGGGGAGCTGTTTTTT
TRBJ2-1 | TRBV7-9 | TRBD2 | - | CASSHLAGDNEQFF | TGTGCCAGCAGCCATTTAGCGGGAGACAATGAGCAGTTCTTC
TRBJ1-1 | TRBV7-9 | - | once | CASSPTANTEAFF | TGTGCCAGCAGCCCGACAGCAAACACTGAAGCTTTCTTT
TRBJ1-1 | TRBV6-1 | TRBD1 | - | CASSDRGNGDEAFF | TGTGCCAGCAGTGACAGGGGGAATGGTGATGAAGCTTTCTTT
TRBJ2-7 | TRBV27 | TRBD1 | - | CASSIGQGHSEQYF | TGTGCCAGCAGTATAGGACAGGGGCATTCCGAGCAGTACTTC
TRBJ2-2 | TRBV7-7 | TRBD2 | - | CASSRTSGDTGELFF | TGTGCTAGCAGTAGGACTAGCGGAGACACCGGGGAGCTGTTTTTT
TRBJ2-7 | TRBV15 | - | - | CATSSGNPYEQYF | TGTGCCACCAGCAGCGGTAACCCCTACGAGCAGTACTTC
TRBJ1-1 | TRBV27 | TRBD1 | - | CASSLWSGGMNTEAFF | TGTGCCAGCAGTTTATGGTCAGGGGGTATGAACACTGAAGCTTTCTTT
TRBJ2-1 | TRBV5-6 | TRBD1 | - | CASSLAYTTGIARNEQFF | TGTGCCAGCAGCTTGGCCTATACGACAGGGATTGCTCGCAATGAGCAGTTCTTC
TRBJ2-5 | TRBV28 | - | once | CASSLWGAVQETQYF | TGTGCCAGCAGTTTATGGGGGGCGGTACAAGAGACCCAGTACTTC
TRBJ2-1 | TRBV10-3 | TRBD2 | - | CAIRPTSGNRNEQFF | TGTGCCATCAGGCCGACTAGCGGGAATAGAAATGAGCAGTTCTTC
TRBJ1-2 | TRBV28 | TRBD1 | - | CASRRQGRIWLSGGYTF | TGTGCCAGCAGGAGACAGGGACGGATATGGCTCTCAGGGGGCTACACCTTC
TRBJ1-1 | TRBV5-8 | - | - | CASSFNQGSEAFF | TGTGCCAGCAGCTTCAACCAGGGTTCTGAAGCTTTCTTT
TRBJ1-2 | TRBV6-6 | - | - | CASSYSTRGENGYTF | TGTGCCAGCAGTTACTCGACGCGGGGCGAGAATGGCTACACCTTC
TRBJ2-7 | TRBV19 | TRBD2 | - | CASSKRGSSYEQYF | TGTGCCAGTAGTAAGCGGGGGAGCTCCTACGAGCAGTACTTC
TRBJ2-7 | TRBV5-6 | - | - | CASSFQGLKEQYF | TGTGCCAGCAGCTTTCAGGGTTTGAAAGAGCAGTACTTC
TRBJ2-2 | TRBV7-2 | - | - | CASSPVGFTGELFF | TGTGCCAGCAGCCCCGTCGGGTTCACCGGGGAGCTGTTTTTT
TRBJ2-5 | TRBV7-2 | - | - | CASSLSGPETQYF | TGTGCCAGCAGCTTAAGCGGCCCAGAGACCCAGTACTTC
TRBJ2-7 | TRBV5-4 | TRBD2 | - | CASSQPGTGGYEQYF | TGTGCCAGCAGCCAACCGGGCACGGGGGGGTACGAGCAGTACTTC
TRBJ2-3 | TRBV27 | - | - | CASTPLTGHTQYF | TGTGCCAGCACCCCCCTGACTGGTCATACGCAGTATTTT
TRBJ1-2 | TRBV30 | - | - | CAWSTAPGKTNYGYTF | TGTGCCTGGAGTACGGCCCCAGGGAAAACTAACTATGGCTACACCTTC
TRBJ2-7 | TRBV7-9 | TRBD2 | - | CASSPTLSGSTPYEQYF | TGTGCCAGCAGCCCAACCCTTAGCGGGAGTACACCCTACGAGCAGTACTTC
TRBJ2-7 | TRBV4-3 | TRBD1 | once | CASSASDRVFDEQYF | TGCGCCAGCAGCGCTTCGGACAGGGTATTTGACGAGCAGTACTTC
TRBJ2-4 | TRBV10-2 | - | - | CASSEGGLAKNIQYF | TGCGCCAGCAGTGAGGGCGGCTTAGCCAAAAACATTCAGTACTTC
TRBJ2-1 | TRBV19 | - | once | CASSIGGGGGYNEQFF | TGTGCCAGTAGTATCGGGGGCGGGGGTGGTTACAATGAGCAGTTCTTC
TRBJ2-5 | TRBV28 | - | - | CASSLLGQQETQYF | TGTGCCAGCAGTTTATTGGGCCAGCAAGAGACCCAGTACTTC
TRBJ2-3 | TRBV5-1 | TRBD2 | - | CASSLPAGTSTDTQYF | TGCGCCAGCAGCTTGCCAGCGGGAACTAGCACAGATACGCAGTATTTT
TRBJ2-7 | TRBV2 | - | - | CASSDGTHPRDNYEQYF | TGTGCCAGCAGTGATGGAACACACCCGAGGGATAACTACGAGCAGTACTTC
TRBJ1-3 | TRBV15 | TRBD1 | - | CATSRRGQRPGNTIYF | TGTGCCACCAGCAGGAGGGGGCAGCGTCCTGGAAACACCATATATTTT
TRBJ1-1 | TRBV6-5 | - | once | CASRNGRNTEAFF | TGTGCCAGCAGAAACGGGAGGAACACTGAAGCTTTCTTT
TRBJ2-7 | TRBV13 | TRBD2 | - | CASSLVDTSDHEQYF | TGTGCCAGCAGCTTAGTCGATACTAGCGACCACGAGCAGTACTTC
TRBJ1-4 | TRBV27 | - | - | CAGQDYSLNEKLFF | TGTGCCGGTCAAGATTACAGCCTTAATGAAAAACTGTTTTTT
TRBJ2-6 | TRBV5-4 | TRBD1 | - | CASSFNQGARGANVLTF | TGTGCCAGCAGCTTCAACCAGGGGGCGCGCGGGGCCAACGTCCTGACTTTC
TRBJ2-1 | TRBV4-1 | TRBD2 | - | CASRAGSYNEQFF | TGCGCCAGCAGAGCGGGATCCTACAATGAGCAGTTCTTC
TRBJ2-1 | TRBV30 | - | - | CAWSAQTYNEQFF | TGTGCCTGGAGTGCACAGACCTACAATGAGCAGTTCTTC
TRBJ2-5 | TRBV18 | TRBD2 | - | CASSPTGLVTETQYF | TGTGCCAGCTCACCAACGGGACTAGTTACCGAGACCCAGTACTTC
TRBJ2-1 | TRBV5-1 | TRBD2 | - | CASSSGLPFGEQFF | TGCGCCAGCAGCTCGGGACTACCCTTTGGGGAGCAGTTCTTC
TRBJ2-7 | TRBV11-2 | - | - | CASSLRGLSYEQYF | TGTGCCAGCAGCTTAAGGGGGTTATCCTACGAGCAGTACTTC
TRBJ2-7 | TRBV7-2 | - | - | CASSLDWAGYEQYF | TGTGCCAGCAGCTTAGATTGGGCGGGATACGAGCAGTACTTC
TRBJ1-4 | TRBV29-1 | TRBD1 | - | CSVLDRGEKLFF | TGCAGCGTGCTGGACAGGGGTGAAAAACTGTTTTTT
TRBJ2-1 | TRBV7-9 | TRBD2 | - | CASSLVASGRAFNEQFF | TGTGCCAGCAGCTTAGTGGCTAGCGGGAGGGCTTTCAATGAGCAGTTCTTC
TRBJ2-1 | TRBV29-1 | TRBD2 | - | CSVCLAGHNEQFF | TGCAGCGTTTGTCTAGCGGGCCACAATGAGCAGTTCTTC
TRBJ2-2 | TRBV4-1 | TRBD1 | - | CASSQAPGQDTGELFF | TGCGCCAGCAGCCAAGCACCGGGACAGGACACCGGGGAGCTGTTTTTT
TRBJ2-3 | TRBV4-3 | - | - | CASSQDSAPSTDTQYF | TGCGCCAGCAGCCAAGATAGCGCACCTAGCACAGATACGCAGTATTTT
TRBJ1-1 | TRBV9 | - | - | CASSATGGEAFF | TGTGCCAGCAGCGCCACAGGTGGTGAAGCTTTCTTT
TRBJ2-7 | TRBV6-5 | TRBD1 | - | CASSHRGSYEQYF | TGTGCCAGCAGTCACAGGGGCTCCTACGAGCAGTACTTC
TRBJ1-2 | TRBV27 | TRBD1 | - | CASGNRGSYYGYTF | TGTGCCAGCGGAAACAGGGGTAGTTACTATGGCTACACCTTC
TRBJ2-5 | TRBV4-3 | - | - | CASSQDRGRRETQYF | TGCGCCAGCAGCCAAGATAGAGGGAGGCGAGAGACCCAGTACTTC
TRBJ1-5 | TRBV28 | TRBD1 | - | CASSSGTAKPQHF | TGTGCCAGCAGTTCCGGGACAGCTAAGCCCCAGCATTTT
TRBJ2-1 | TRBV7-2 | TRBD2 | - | CASSGGGSGDNEQFF | TGTGCCAGCAGCGGTGGCGGGAGTGGCGACAATGAGCAGTTCTTC
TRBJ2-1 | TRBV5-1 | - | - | CASSLNPPGESYNEQFF | TGCGCCAGCAGCTTAAACCCTCCGGGTGAGTCTTACAATGAGCAGTTCTTC
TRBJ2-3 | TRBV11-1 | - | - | CASSLGAGPDTQYF | TGTGCCAGCAGCTTAGGGGCAGGGCCTGATACGCAGTATTTT
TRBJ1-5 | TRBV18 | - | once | CASTVKINQPQHF | TGTGCCAGCACGGTTAAGATAAATCAGCCCCAGCATTTT
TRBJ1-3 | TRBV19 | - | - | CASSGLFSGNTIYF | TGTGCCAGTAGCGGACTTTTCTCTGGAAACACCATATATTTT
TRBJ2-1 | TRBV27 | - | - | CASSLSYPNEQFF | TGTGCCAGCAGTTTATCTTATCCCAATGAGCAGTTCTTC
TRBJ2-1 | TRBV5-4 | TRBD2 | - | CASSQLTSGLDNEQFF | TGTGCCAGCAGCCAGCTCACTAGCGGGCTAGACAATGAGCAGTTCTTC
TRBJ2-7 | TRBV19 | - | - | CASSGLGGSGTPYEQYF | TGTGCCAGTAGCGGACTAGGAGGTTCCGGGACACCTTACGAGCAGTACTTC
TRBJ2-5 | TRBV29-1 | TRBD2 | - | CSVRLAEGTQYF | TGCAGCGTGCGACTAGCGGAAGGGACCCAGTACTTC
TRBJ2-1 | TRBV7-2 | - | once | CASSPSWDEQFF | TGTGCCAGCAGCCCTAGTTGGGATGAGCAGTTCTTC